This T cell receptor (beta chain) was identified during a study of CD8+CD57+ T cells in acquired aplastic anemia. Turning to the study itself: CD4+ and CD8+ cells, once sorted, gave DNA averaging roughly 3.4 ug.

General study findings and limits: Overlap between patients and controls comprised almost 30 CD8+ CDR3 sequences.

Both TCR beta VDJ combination and CDR3 sequence profiling were carried out. Genomic DNA was the template for this profiling. MiXCR, run by TCRdb on the reads, gives a single entry per CDR3 protein. The table includes more than 250,000 distinct CDR3 sequences, approximately 79% detected once. The CDR3 is 14 amino acids. Per germline, CDR1 SGHTA and CDR2 FQGTGA. Whoever was chosen for sequencing had shown CD8+CD57+ cell expansion by flow cytometry. A note on this clonotype: The antigen is not known. The junction does not match germline at one end; this may be a read error.

This clonotype originated in a human donor with aplastic anemia. Sequencing was performed on sorted CD4+, CD8+, or CD8+CD57+ T cells (not recorded which) from PBMCs. The rearrangement uses TRBV7-3 and TRBJ1-5; no clear D gene. The CDR3 here is CASSEVYSNQPFDF. CDR3 nucleotide sequence: TGTGCCAGCAGTGAAGTTTATAGTAATCAGCCCTTCGATTTT.